Shown below are 9 T cell receptor beta chains from a single sample sequenced in a study of technical replicates of blood from several donors. Measured with immunoSEQ multiplex PCR; TCRdb has only the in-frame clones, and not every one. The sample consists of about 100,000 clones, roughly 94% of them appearing once. The sequenced material came from T cells isolated from PBMCs. These receptors all stem from a human donor in good health.

The rearrangement joins TRBV9 to TRBJ1-3; D is ambiguous. The CDR3 runs to 16 residues. CDR1 is SGDLS and CDR2 is YYNGEE in the germline V gene. Trimming stripped 0 bases from V and 7 bases from J, with 17 bases between. CDR3 in amino acids: CASSVGGGPTTNTIYF. The DNA for the CDR3 is TGTGCCAGCAGCGTAGGAGGAGGACCCACGACGAACACCATATATTTT.

The V gene is TRBV15, the J gene TRBJ2-7, with TRBD2 matching over 9 bases. The V gene end was trimmed by 8 bases and the J gene end by 5 bases; junction bases not matched to a gene: 1. There are 11 residues in the CDR3. Germline CDR1 reads LNHNV; CDR2 reads YYDKDF (reference sequence). The CDR3 DNA is TGTGCCACCGCTAGCGGGAACGAGCAGTACTTC. It yields the protein CATASGNEQYF. The complete variable domain, with remaining parts taken from reference TRBV15 and TRBJ2-7, reads DAMVIQNPRYQVTQFGKPVTLSCSQTLNHNVMYWYQQKSSQAPKLLFHYYDKDFNNEADTPDNFQSRRPNTSFCFLDIRSPGLGDTAMYLCATASGNEQYFGPGTRLTVT.

This chain connects TRBV28 to TRBJ2-7; tentatively, D is TRBD1 (6 bases). Trimming removed 5 bases at V and 4 bases at J, with 12 bases between. The CDR3 is 13 residues long. Germline V gene data show CDR1 as MDHEN and CDR2 as SYDVKM. CDR3 residues: CASSPGVYYEQYF. DNA of the CDR3: TGTGCCAGCAGTCCAGGGGTTTATTACGAGCAGTACTTC.

The CDR3 DNA sequence: TGTGCCAGCAGTGATCCGACGGGAGATACGCAGTATTTT. Translating gives CASSDPTGDTQYF. This chain connects TRBV6-4 to TRBJ2-3, with no clear D. Trimming shortened V by 3 bases and J by 5 bases, and 9 bases separated the two germline ends. The CDR3 consists of 13 residues. Germline V CDR1 and CDR2: MRHNA, SNTAGT.

The V and J genes are TRBV2 and TRBJ2-1, with 11 bases lining up with TRBD2. J was trimmed by 6 bases and V by 1 base; bases with no gene match: 11. Germline V CDR1 and CDR2: SNHLY, FYNNEI. The CDR3 runs to 18 residues. The CDR3 DNA reads as TGTGCCAGCAGTGAAGAGGTGGGACTAGCGGTCCCCAGCAATGAGCAGTTCTTC. The encoded protein is CASSEEVGLAVPSNEQFF.

CDR3 in amino acids: CASSLWSGSDEQYF. The CDR3 DNA reads TGTGCCAGCAGCTTATGGAGCGGGAGTGACGAGCAGTACTTC. The chain couples TRBV13 to TRBJ2-7; 8 nucleotides agree with TRBD2. This CDR3 spans 14 amino acids. The V segment lost 2 bases and the J segment 5 bases; nucleotides outside the gene matches: 5. CDR1 and CDR2 (germline): PRHDT, FYEKMQ (reference sequence).

This rearrangement joins TRBV19 to TRBJ1-5; D not resolved. Germline V gene lookup returns CDR1 LNHDA and CDR2 SQIVND (reference sequence). V shed 3 bases and J shed 0 bases, with 12 bases lying between them. The CDR3 has 16 residues. The CDR3 here is CASSMIYPNSNQPQHF. Here the CDR3 DNA reads TGTGCCAGTAGTATGATATATCCTAATAGCAATCAGCCCCAGCATTTT.

V usage is TRBV7-6 and J usage is TRBJ2-5, with 10 bases identical to TRBD2. Trimming took 2 bases from V and 5 from J; bases not matched to a gene: 14. This CDR3 has 18 residues. The V gene's germline CDR1 is SGHVS and CDR2 FNYEAQ. The CDR3 bases are TGTGCCAGCAGCTTATACGGATCAATAGCGGGAGGTATGGAGACCCAGTACTTC. Translated: CASSLYGSIAGGMETQYF.

The rearrangement uses TRBV7-8 and TRBJ2-7; tentatively, D is TRBD1 (6 bases). CDR3 length equals 14 residues. Germline loops: CDR1 SGHVS, CDR2 FQNEAQ. Deletions cut 6 bases from V and 6 bases from J, with 18 bases between. CDR3 amino acids: CASSLDSPPSEQYF. CDR3 nucleotide sequence: TGTGCCAGCAGTTTGGACAGCCCCCCAAGCGAGCAGTACTTC.